This T cell receptor beta chain was recovered during a study of cytomegalovirus exposure and HLA in healthy donors. The PCR used 60 Vbeta and 13 Jbeta primers. Sequencing used immunoSEQ multiplex PCR; TCRdb keeps in-frame clones, though not all of them. The sample carries more than 45,000 clones, roughly four fifths recorded once. V lost 6 bases, J lost 8 bases, and 19 bases lay in between. Per germline, CDR1 SGHAT and CDR2 FQNNGV. CDR3 size: 15 residues. Sequenced input: PBMCs. The TCR sequence derives from a woman aged 40 to 50 in good health and CMV-seropositive. The chain carries TRBV11-2 and TRBJ1-4; D is perhaps TRBD1 (6 bases). CDR3 in amino acids: CASSSGRGGGEKLFF. The DNA for the CDR3 is TGTGCCAGCAGTTCCGGGAGGGGGGGCGGCGAAAAACTGTTTTTT.